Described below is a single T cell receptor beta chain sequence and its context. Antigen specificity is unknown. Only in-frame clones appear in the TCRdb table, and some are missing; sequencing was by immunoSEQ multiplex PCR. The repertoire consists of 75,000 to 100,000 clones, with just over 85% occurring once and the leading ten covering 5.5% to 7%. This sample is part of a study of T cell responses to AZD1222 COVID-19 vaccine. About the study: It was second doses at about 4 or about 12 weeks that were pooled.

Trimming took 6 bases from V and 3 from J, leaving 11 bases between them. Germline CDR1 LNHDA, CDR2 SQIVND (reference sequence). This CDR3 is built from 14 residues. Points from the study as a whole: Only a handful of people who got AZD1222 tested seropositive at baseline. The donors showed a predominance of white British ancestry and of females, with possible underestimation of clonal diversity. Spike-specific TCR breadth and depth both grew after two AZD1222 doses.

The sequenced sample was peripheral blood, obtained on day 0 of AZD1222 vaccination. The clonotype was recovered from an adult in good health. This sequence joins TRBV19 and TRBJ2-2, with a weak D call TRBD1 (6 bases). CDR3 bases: TGTGCCAGTAGGGGTCCAGGGGACACCGGGGAGCTGTTTTTT. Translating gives CASRGPGDTGELFF.